This entry lists 23 T cell receptor beta chains sequenced from one sample in a study of response to subunit inactivated influenza vaccine. One entry per CDR3 protein, called by TCRdb with MiXCR from the RT-PCR reads. The sample has 800,000 or so distinct CDR3 sequences; 21% are singletons. Here the sequenced sample was PBMCs from blood, taken 4 to 6 days after vaccination. These TCRs come from a man over 45 who received an inactivated influenza vaccine.

This clonotype has at least ten counts. The rearrangement uses TRBV6-1 and TRBJ1-4; unclear D gene. Germline V gives CDR1 MNHNS, CDR2 SASEGT. V dropped 5 bases and J dropped 4 bases, with 11 bases sitting between them. CDR3 length equals 14 residues. The CDR3 DNA follows: TGTGCCAGCAGTCGATACGGGGTTAATGAAAAACTGTTTTTT. It encodes CASSRYGVNEKLFF.

This clonotype was seen more than once but under ten times. This sequence joins TRBV20-1 and TRBJ2-7; D is ambiguous. The V end lost 1 base, the J end lost 2 bases, and 6 bases lay between the germline ends. The V gene's germline CDR1 is DFQATT and CDR2 SNEGSKA (reference sequence). This CDR3 is built from 12 residues. The CDR3 reads CSARVQAYEQYF. The CDR3 DNA follows: TGCAGTGCTAGAGTCCAGGCCTACGAGCAGTACTTC.

The gene calls are TRBV7-2 and TRBJ2-2, with TRBD1 matching 7 bases. Trimming at V came to 3 bases and at J to 6 bases, leaving 1 base not matched to a gene. Germline CDR1 reads SGHTA; CDR2 reads FQGNSA. This CDR3 has 13 residues. The CDR3 DNA follows: TGTGCCAGCAGCTTTACAGGGGCCGGGGAGCTGTTTTTT. The encoded protein is CASSFTGAGELFF.

The chain joins TRBV12-3 or TRBV12-4 to TRBJ2-1; D is unresolved. Deletions cut 6 bases from V and 8 bases from J, with 14 bases between. The CDR3 totals 13 residues. This CDR3 reads CASSKTGYYEQFF. CDR3 nucleotide sequence: TGTGCCAGCAGCAAAACTGGATACTATGAGCAGTTCTTC.

This clonotype was observed a handful of times. The CDR3 sequence: CASSLAVAGVTDTQYF. In nucleotides, the CDR3 is TGCGCCAGCAGCTTGGCCGTGGCGGGAGTCACAGATACGCAGTATTTT. This chain joins TRBV5-1 and TRBJ2-3, with 7 bases aligning to TRBD2. The germline V gene has CDR1 SGHRS and CDR2 YFSETQ. The CDR3 has 16 amino acids. V was clipped by 0 bases and J by 2 bases; unmatched bases: 6.

V usage is TRBV4-3 and J usage is TRBJ2-2; tentatively, D is TRBD2 (7 bases). Germline-derived CDR1 and CDR2 are LGHNA and YSLEER. The CDR3 covers 17 residues. Trimming cost V 4 bases and J 5 bases, with 20 bases left between them. The CDR3 reads CASSPGVAGARTGELFF. The CDR3, as DNA: TGCGCCAGCAGCCCGGGGGTGGCGGGGGCTAGGACCGGGGAGCTGTTTTTT.

Comment on this clonotype: This clone may be a read error of a much larger clone one base away. CDR3 in amino acids: CASSAGLHSEQFF. The CDR3, as DNA: TGTGCCAGCAGCGCAGGACTACACAGTGAGCAGTTCTTC. This chain joins TRBV7-2 and TRBJ2-1; weak D call: TRBD2 (6 bases). V was pared by 5 bases and J by 9 bases, with 14 bases between. The CDR3 sequence is 13 residues long. Germline CDR1 and CDR2: SGHTA and FQGNSA. The variable domain in full, completed from reference TRBV7-2 and TRBJ2-1, reads GAGVSQSPSNKVTEKGKDVELRCDPISGHTALYWYRQSLGQGLEFLIYFQGNSAPDKSGLPSDRFSAERTGGSVSTLTIQRTQQEDSAVYLCASSAGLHSEQFFGPGTRLTVL.

The rearrangement links TRBV12-3 or TRBV12-4 to TRBJ1-2, with D possibly TRBD1 on 5 matching bases. V was pared by 3 bases and J by 0 bases, with 11 bases between. The CDR3 has 15 amino acids. CDR3 region: CASSFAGASNYGYTF. Written as DNA, the CDR3 is TGTGCCAGCAGTTTCGCCGGGGCATCTAACTATGGCTACACCTTC.

This sequence joins TRBV21-1 and TRBJ2-5; the D call in the table, TRBD1, was not verified against the DNA. TRBV21-1 is labeled a pseudogene. The CDR3 is 16 amino acids. CDR3 DNA: TGTGCCAGCAGCAAAACTGTGGGGCCGTTGGCAGAGACCCAGTACTTC. Translation gives CASSKTVGPLAETQYF.

This clonotype occurred a few times. This chain joins TRBV4-2 and TRBJ2-3; 7 bases align to TRBD1. This CDR3 contains 17 residues. Germline-derived CDR1 and CDR2 are LGHNA and YNFKEQ. The trim removed 0 bases at V and 5 bases at J, leaving 11 bases unmatched. CDR3 loop: CASSQDGAGSGGDTQYF. DNA for the CDR3: TGTGCCAGCAGCCAAGATGGGGCTGGCTCAGGGGGAGATACGCAGTATTTT.

This clonotype was detected only a few times. The V call is TRBV28, the J call TRBJ2-7, with TRBD1 matching 9 bases. With V trimmed by 9 bases and J by 3 bases, 9 bases remained unmatched. The CDR3 loop spans 14 amino acids. CDR1 is MDHEN and CDR2 is SYDVKM in the germline V gene. CDR3 loop: CASCRDREVYEQYF. CDR3 bases: TGTGCCAGTTGCCGGGACAGGGAAGTCTACGAGCAGTACTTC.

This rearrangement joins TRBV27 to TRBJ2-1; 10 bases fit TRBD2. The CDR3 consists of 17 residues. The V gene end was trimmed by 4 bases and the J gene end by 4 bases; junction bases not matched to a gene: 10. The germline CDR1 and CDR2 sequences are MNHEY and SMNVEV (reference sequence). CDR3 protein: CASSSGLLAGIYNEQFF. The CDR3 bases are TGTGCCAGCAGTTCGGGTCTACTAGCGGGAATTTACAATGAGCAGTTCTTC.

V gene TRBV4-2 combines with J gene TRBJ2-3, with 7 bases aligning to TRBD2. The CDR3 spans 16 residues. V trimming: 4 bases; J trimming: 0 bases; junction bases outside the gene matches: 7. Looked up from germline, CDR1 is LGHNA and CDR2 is YNFKEQ. DNA of the CDR3: TGTGCCAGCAGCCTCATAGCGGGCGCTAGCACAGATACGCAGTATTTT. As protein: CASSLIAGASTDTQYF.

Ten or more counts support this clonotype. V is TRBV20-1 and J is TRBJ2-3; no clear D gene. In germline, CDR1 is DFQATT, CDR2 SNEGSKA (reference sequence). V dropped 6 bases and J dropped 1 base, with 8 bases sitting between them. The CDR3 loop spans 12 amino acids. DNA of the CDR3: TGCAGTGCAATGCCGGGCACAGATACGCAGTATTTT. This gives the protein CSAMPGTDTQYF.

This clonotype has at least ten counts. This rearrangement joins TRBV12-3 or TRBV12-4 to TRBJ2-7; the match to TRBD1 covers 8 bases. The V segment lost 5 bases and the J segment 4 bases; nucleotides outside the gene matches: 4. The CDR3 loop spans 13 amino acids. CDR3 sequence (DNA): TGTGCCAGCAGTGCAGGGGGCAATTACGAGCAGTACTTC. Translating it yields CASSAGGNYEQYF.

The chain is built from TRBV20-1 and TRBJ1-1, with 7 bases aligning to TRBD1. Germline V CDR1 and CDR2: DFQATT, SNEGSKA (reference sequence). The CDR3 length is 14 residues. The V gene end was trimmed by 2 bases and the J gene end by 0 bases; junction bases not matched to a gene: 3. The CDR3 sequence is CSARSGTVNTEAFF. The DNA of the CDR3 is TGCAGTGCTAGATCCGGGACAGTGAACACTGAAGCTTTCTTT.

This chain links TRBV11-2 with TRBJ2-7, with TRBD2 identical over 8 bases. There are 16 residues in the CDR3. Germline values: CDR1 SGHAT, CDR2 FQNNGV. J gave up 2 bases and V 6 bases, and 12 bases lay outside the gene matches. CDR3 coding DNA: TGTGCCAGCAGACCTAATCTGGGGCGGGGGGCCTACGAGCAGTACTTC. Protein sequence: CASRPNLGRGAYEQYF. Based on the CDR3 plus reference TRBV11-2 and TRBJ2-7, the full variable domain is EAGVAQSPRYKIIEKRQSVAFWCNPISGHATLYWYQQILGQGPKLLIQFQNNGVVDDSQLPKDRFSAERLKGVDSTLKIQPAKLEDSAVYLCASRPNLGRGAYEQYFGPGTRLTVT.

The chain is built from TRBV28 and TRBJ2-5, with unresolved D. V was pared by 5 bases and J by 5 bases, with 12 bases between. The CDR3 length is 13 residues. The germline CDR1 and CDR2 sequences are MDHEN and SYDVKM. The chain's CDR3 is CASSVAGTETQYF. CDR3 sequence (DNA): TGTGCCAGCAGTGTCGCCGGAACGGAGACCCAGTACTTC. The whole variable domain, filled in from reference TRBV28 and TRBJ2-5, reads DVKVTQSSRYLVKRTGEKVFLECVQDMDHENMFWYRQDPGLGLRLIYFSYDVKMKEKGDIPEGYSVSREKKERFSLILESASTNQTSMYLCASSVAGTETQYFGPGTRLLVL.

A few counts support this clonotype. This chain joins TRBV10-3 and TRBJ2-1; D tentatively reads TRBD1 or TRBD2 (6 bases each). This CDR3 contains 13 residues. V was pared by 1 base and J by 8 bases, with 9 bases between. Looked up from germline, CDR1 is ENHRY and CDR2 is SYGVKD. CDR3 DNA: TGTGCCATCAGTGAGTGGGGGGCGGATGAGCAGTTCTTC. It codes for CAISEWGADEQFF.

In this sample, this clonotype turned up a few times. This sequence joins TRBV4-3 and TRBJ2-1; 14 nucleotides align to TRBD2. The germline V gene has CDR1 LGHNA and CDR2 YSLEER. Trimming removed 2 bases from V and 6 bases from J; junction bases left unmatched: 6. There are 17 residues in the CDR3. The CDR3 spells CASSQRGTSGSPNEQFF. The CDR3, as DNA: TGCGCCAGCAGCCAACGAGGGACTAGCGGGAGTCCCAATGAGCAGTTCTTC.

This clonotype was observed a few times. V usage is TRBV7-8 and J usage is TRBJ2-2; 7 bases match TRBD2. Germline trimming cut 3 bases from V and 4 bases from J; bases unmatched to any gene: 5. Per germline, CDR1 SGHVS and CDR2 FQNEAQ. This CDR3 has 15 residues. CDR3 bases: TGTGCCAGCAGCTTCTGGACTAGGACCACCGGGGAGCTGTTTTTT. It translates to CASSFWTRTTGELFF.

This clonotype was counted only a few times. This rearrangement joins TRBV12-3 or TRBV12-4 to TRBJ1-2; D not resolved. CDR3 size: 12 residues. V lost 5 bases, J lost 4 bases, and 8 bases lay in between. CDR3 DNA: TGTGCCAGCAGTACCCCGGGCTATGGCTACACCTTC. Its protein is CASSTPGYGYTF.

V gene TRBV19 combines with J gene TRBJ2-1; a possible D gene is TRBD2 (5 bases). V shed 2 bases and J shed 2 bases, with 10 bases lying between them. Germline V gene data show CDR1 as LNHDA and CDR2 as SQIVND (reference sequence). This CDR3 has 15 residues. In DNA, the CDR3 is TGTGCCAGTAGTATAACCTCCGGGACCTACAATGAGCAGTTCTTC. Encoded protein: CASSITSGTYNEQFF.